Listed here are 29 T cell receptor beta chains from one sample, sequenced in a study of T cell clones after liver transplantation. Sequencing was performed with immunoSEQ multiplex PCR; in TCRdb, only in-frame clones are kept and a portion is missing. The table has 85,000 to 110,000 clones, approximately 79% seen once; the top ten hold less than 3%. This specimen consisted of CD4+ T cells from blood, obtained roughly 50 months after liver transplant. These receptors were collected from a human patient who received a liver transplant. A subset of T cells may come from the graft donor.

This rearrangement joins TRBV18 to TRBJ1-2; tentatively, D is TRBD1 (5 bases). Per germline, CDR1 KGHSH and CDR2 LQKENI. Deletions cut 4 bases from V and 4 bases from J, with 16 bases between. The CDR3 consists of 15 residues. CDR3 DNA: TGTGCCAGCTCACAAACGGACGGGGGGAGCTATGGCTACACCTTC. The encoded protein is CASSQTDGGSYGYTF. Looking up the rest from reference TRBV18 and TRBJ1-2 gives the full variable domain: NAGVMQNPRHLVRRRGQEARLRCSPMKGHSHVYWYRQLPEEGLKFMVYLQKENIIDESGMPKERFSAEFPKEGPSILRIQQVVRGDSAAYFCASSQTDGGSYGYTFGSGTRLTVV.

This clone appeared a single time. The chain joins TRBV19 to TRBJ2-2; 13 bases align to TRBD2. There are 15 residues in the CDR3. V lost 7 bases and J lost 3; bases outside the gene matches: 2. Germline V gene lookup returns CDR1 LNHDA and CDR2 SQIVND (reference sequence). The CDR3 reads CASMGLAGYTGELFF. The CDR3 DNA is TGTGCCAGTATGGGACTAGCGGGATACACCGGGGAGCTGTTTTTT.

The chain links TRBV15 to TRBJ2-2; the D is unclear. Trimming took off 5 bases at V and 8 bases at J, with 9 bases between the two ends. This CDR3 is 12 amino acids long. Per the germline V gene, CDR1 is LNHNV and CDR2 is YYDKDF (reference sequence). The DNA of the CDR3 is TGTGCCACCAGCCGCCCTGGGGGGGAGCTGTTTTTT. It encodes CATSRPGGELFF.

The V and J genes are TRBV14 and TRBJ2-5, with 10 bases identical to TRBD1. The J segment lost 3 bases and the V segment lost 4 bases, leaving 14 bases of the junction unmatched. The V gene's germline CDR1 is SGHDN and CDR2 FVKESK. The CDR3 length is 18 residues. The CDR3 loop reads CASSRTGGKMRGEETQYF. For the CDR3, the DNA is TGTGCCAGCAGCCGGACAGGGGGGAAGATGAGAGGAGAAGAGACCCAGTACTTC.

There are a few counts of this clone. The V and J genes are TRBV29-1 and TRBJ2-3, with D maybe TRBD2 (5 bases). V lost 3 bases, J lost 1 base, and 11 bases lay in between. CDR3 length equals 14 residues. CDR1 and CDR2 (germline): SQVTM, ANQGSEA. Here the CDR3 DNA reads TGCAGCGTTGACGGGAACCGCGGCACAGATACGCAGTATTTT. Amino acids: CSVDGNRGTDTQYF.

CDR3 nucleotide sequence: TGTGCCAGCAGTATGGGACAGGGACGGAGCAATCAGCCCCAGCATTTT. Protein product: CASSMGQGRSNQPQHF. This chain connects TRBV28 to TRBJ1-5; 9 nucleotides align to TRBD1. The CDR3 is 16 residues long. V shed 5 bases, J shed 1 base, and the junction held 6 bases outside the gene matches. Germline V gene sequence: CDR1 MDHEN, CDR2 SYDVKM.

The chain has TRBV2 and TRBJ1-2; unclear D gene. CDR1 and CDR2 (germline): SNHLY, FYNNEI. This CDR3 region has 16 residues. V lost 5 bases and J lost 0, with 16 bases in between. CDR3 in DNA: TGTGCCAGCAGTTGGGGTGGTGGGGTACCTAACTATGGCTACACCTTC. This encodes CASSWGGGVPNYGYTF.

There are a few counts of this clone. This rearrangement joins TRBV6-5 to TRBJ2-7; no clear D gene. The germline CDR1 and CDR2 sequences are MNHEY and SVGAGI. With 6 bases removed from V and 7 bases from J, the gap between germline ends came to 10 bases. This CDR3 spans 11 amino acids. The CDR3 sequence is CASSHSREQYF. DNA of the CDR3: TGTGCCAGCAGCCACTCCCGGGAGCAGTACTTC.

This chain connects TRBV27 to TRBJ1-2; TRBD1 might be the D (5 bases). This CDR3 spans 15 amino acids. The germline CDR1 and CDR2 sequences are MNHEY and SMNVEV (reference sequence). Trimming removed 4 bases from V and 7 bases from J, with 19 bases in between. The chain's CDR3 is CASSSGGGLRSGYTF. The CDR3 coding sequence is TGTGCCAGCAGTTCCGGGGGAGGACTTCGTTCTGGCTACACCTTC.

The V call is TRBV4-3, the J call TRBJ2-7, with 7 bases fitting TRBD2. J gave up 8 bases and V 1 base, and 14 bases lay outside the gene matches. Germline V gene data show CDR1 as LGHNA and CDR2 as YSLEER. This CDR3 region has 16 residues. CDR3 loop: CASSQGSAGLGIKQYF. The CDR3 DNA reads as TGCGCCAGCAGCCAAGGGTCAGCGGGACTGGGGATCAAGCAGTACTTC.

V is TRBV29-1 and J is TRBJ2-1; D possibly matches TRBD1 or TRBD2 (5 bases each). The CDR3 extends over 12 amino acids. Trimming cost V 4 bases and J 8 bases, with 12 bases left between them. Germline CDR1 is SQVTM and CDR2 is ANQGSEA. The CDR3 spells CSVGDLRYEQFF. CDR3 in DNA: TGCAGCGTTGGGGACCTCCGATATGAGCAGTTCTTC.

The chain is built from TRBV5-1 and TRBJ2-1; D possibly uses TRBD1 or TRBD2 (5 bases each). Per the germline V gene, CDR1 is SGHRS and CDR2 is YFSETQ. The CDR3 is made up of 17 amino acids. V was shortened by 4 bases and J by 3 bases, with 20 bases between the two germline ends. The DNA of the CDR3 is TGCGCCAGCAGCCCGAACCCCGGGGACCGCGGCTACAATGAGCAGTTCTTC. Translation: CASSPNPGDRGYNEQFF.

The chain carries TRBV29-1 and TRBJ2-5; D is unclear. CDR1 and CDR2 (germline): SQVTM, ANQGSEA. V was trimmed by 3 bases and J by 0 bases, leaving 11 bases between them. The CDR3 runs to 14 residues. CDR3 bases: TGCAGCGTTGAGGGCTTTACCTACCAAGAGACCCAGTACTTC. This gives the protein CSVEGFTYQETQYF.

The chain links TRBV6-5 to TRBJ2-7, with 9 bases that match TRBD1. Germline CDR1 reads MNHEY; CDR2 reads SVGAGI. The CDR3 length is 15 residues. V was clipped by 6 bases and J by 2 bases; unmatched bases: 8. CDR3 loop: CASRGEGTGTYEQYF. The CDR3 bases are TGTGCCAGCAGGGGTGAAGGGACAGGGACCTACGAGCAGTACTTC.

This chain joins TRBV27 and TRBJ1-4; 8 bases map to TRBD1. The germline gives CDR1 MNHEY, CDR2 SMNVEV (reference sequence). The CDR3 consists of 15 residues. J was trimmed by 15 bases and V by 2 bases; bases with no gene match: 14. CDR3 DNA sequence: TGTGCCAGCAGTTTAGGTACCAGGACAGGGCAACTTTTGTTTTTT. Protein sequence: CASSLGTRTGQLLFF.

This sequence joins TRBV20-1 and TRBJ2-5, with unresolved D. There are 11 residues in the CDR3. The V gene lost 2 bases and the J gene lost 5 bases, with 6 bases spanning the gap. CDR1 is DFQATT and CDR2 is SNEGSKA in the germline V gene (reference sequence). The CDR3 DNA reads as TGCAGTGCTAGACAGGAGGAGACCCAGTACTTC. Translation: CSARQEETQYF.

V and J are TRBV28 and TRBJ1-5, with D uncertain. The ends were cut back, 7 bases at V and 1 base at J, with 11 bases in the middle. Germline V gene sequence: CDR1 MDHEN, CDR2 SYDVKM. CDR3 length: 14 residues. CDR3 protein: CASILGGSNQPQHF. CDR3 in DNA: TGTGCCAGCATTCTAGGTGGAAGCAATCAGCCCCAGCATTTT.

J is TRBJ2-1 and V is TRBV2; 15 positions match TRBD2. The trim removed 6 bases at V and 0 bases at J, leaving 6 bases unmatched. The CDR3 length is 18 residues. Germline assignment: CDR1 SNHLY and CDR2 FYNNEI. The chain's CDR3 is CASSLGLAGGNSYNEQFF. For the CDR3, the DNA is TGTGCCAGCAGCTTGGGACTAGCGGGGGGAAACTCCTACAATGAGCAGTTCTTC.

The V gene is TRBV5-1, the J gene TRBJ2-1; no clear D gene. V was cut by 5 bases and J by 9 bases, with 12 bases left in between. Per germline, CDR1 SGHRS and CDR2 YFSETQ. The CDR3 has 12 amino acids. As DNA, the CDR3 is TGCGCCAGCAGGACTGACACCATTGAGCAGTTCTTC. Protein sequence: CASRTDTIEQFF.

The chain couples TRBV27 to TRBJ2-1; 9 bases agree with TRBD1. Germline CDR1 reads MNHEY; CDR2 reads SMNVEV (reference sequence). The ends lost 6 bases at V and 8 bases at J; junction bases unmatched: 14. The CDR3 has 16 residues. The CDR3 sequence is CASRVVGQGRSDEQFF. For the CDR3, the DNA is TGTGCCAGCAGAGTGGTGGGACAGGGTAGAAGCGATGAGCAGTTCTTC.

CDR3 coding DNA: TGTGCCAGCTTTGAGGGTGGCAATCAGCCCCAGCATTTT. Translated, it gives CASFEGGNQPQHF. V gene TRBV28 combines with J gene TRBJ1-5; D is unclear. The germline gives CDR1 MDHEN, CDR2 SYDVKM. This CDR3 has 13 residues. Between the trimmed V and J ends, which lost 8 bases and 2 bases, there was a span of 10 bases.

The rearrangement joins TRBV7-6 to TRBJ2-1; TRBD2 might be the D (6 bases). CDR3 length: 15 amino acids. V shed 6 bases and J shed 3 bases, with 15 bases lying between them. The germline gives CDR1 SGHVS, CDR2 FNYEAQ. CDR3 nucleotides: TGTGCCAGCAGTTCTATTAGCGGAAACTACAATGAGCAGTTCTTC. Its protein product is CASSSISGNYNEQFF. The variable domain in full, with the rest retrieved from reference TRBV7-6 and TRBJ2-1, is GAGVSQSPRYKVTKRGQDVALRCDPISGHVSLYWYRQALGQGPEFLTYFNYEAQQDKSGLPNDRFSAERPEGSISTLTIQRTEQRDSAMYRCASSSISGNYNEQFFGPGTRLTVL.

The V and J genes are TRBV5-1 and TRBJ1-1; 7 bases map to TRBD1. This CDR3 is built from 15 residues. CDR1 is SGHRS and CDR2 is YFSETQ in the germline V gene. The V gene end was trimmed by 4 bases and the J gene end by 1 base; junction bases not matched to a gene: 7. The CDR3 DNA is TGCGCCAGCAGCCCATGGGACAGAGAGAACACTGAAGCTTTCTTT. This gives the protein CASSPWDRENTEAFF.

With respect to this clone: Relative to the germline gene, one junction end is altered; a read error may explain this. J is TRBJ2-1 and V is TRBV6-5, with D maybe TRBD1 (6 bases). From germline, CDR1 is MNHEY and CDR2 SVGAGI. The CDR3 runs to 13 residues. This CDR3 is CASSYQQGRVALF. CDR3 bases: TGTGCCAGCAGTTACCAACAGGGAAGAGTAGCGCTCTTC.

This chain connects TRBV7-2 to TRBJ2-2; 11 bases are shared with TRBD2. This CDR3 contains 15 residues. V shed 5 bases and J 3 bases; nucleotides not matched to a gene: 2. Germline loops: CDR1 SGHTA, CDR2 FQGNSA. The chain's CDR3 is CASSQLAGDTGELFF. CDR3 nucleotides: TGTGCCAGCAGCCAACTAGCGGGGGACACCGGGGAGCTGTTTTTT.

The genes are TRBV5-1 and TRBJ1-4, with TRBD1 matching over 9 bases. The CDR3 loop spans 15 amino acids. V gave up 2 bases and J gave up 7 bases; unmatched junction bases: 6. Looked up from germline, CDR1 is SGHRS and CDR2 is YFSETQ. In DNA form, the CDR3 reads TGCGCCAGCAGCTTAGGCGACAGGGGGTCTGAAAAACTGTTTTTT. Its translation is CASSLGDRGSEKLFF.

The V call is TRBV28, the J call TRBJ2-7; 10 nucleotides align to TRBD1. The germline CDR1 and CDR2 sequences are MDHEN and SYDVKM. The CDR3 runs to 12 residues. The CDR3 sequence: CGSGQGRKEQYF. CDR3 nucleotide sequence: TGTGGGTCGGGACAGGGGAGGAAGGAGCAGTACTTC.

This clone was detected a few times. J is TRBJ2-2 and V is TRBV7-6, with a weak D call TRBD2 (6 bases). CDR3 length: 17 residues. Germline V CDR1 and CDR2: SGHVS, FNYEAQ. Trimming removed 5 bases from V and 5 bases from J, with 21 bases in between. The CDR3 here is CASSRAGQSTGTGELFF. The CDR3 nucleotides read TGTGCCAGCAGCCGCGCGGGGCAGTCCACCGGGACCGGGGAGCTGTTTTTT.

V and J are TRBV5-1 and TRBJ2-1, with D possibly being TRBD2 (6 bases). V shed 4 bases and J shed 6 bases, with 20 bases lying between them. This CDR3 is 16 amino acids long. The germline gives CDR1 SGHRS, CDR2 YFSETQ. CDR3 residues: CASSLRREISGNEQFF. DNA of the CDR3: TGCGCCAGCAGCCTACGGAGGGAAATCTCTGGCAATGAGCAGTTCTTC.